This T cell receptor beta chain was recorded in a study of cytomegalovirus exposure and HLA in healthy donors. General study results and limits: Within an earlier analysis, most TCR beta V segments proved productive either about 90% or about 30% of the time. The majority of TCR sequences were rare, yet some public TCRs appeared in many donors.

V shed 8 bases, J shed 5 bases, and the junction held 5 bases outside the gene matches. The CDR3 is 14 amino acids. Germline loops: CDR1 ENHRY, CDR2 SYGVKD. The PCR used 60 Vbeta and 13 Jbeta primers. This table comes from immunoSEQ multiplex PCR, and its TCRdb copy is limited to in-frame clones, with some not included. The sample shows about 130,000 clones, 75% to 90% of them seen only once. Comments on this clone: Its antigen is not identified.

What was sequenced was PBMCs. This receptor was identified in a young man in good health and CMV-seropositive. V gene TRBV10-3 combines with J gene TRBJ2-2; 10 positions agree with TRBD2. CDR3 residues: CAISAGGRTGELFF. The CDR3 DNA reads TGTGCCATCTCAGCGGGGGGGCGTACCGGGGAGCTGTTTTTT.